The 22 T cell receptor beta chains presented below share a single source sample, sequenced in a study of cytomegalovirus exposure and HLA in healthy donors (dated 2017 in TCRdb). The library was built by means of the immunoSEQ multiplex PCR assay. For the multiplex PCR, a mixture combining 60 forward primers for TCR Vbeta segments and 13 reverse primers for TCR Jbeta segments was used. TCRdb took this table from immuneACCESS and kept in-frame rearrangements with V and J called. Such tables lack part of the clones; where checked against another copy, unresolved V genes explain under half of the gap, and the rest is unexplained. This sample holds approximately 110,000 clones; approximately 80% were observed only once. The top ten hold about 13% of the sample. The sample was PBMCs. The receptor set was obtained from a woman between 40 and 50 years old in good health and CMV-seropositive.

The chain uses TRBV5-1 and TRBJ2-5; 7 bases are shared with TRBD2. The V gene's germline CDR1 is SGHRS and CDR2 YFSETQ. Trimming cost V 3 bases and J 4 bases; bases outside gene matches: 0. The CDR3 is 12 amino acids. CDR3 protein: CASSWGGETQYF. CDR3 nucleotide sequence: TGCGCCAGCAGCTGGGGGGGAGAGACCCAGTACTTC.

The chain has TRBV5-1 and TRBJ2-7, with 9 nucleotides matching TRBD1. CDR3 length equals 14 residues. V shed 4 bases and J 5 bases; nucleotides not matched to a gene: 7. Germline V lookup: CDR1 SGHRS, CDR2 YFSETQ. The chain's CDR3 is CASSRDRVMDEQYF. DNA for the CDR3: TGCGCCAGCAGCCGGGACAGGGTGATGGACGAGCAGTACTTC.

V is TRBV5-1 and J is TRBJ2-1; 11 positions agree with TRBD2. The ends lost 4 bases at V and 5 bases at J; junction bases unmatched: 11. Germline V CDR1 and CDR2: SGHRS, YFSETQ. The length of the CDR3 is 17 residues. The CDR3 DNA reads as TGCGCCAGCAGCCCAGGCTTAGCGGGAGGGGGTAACAATGAGCAGTTCTTC. It yields the protein CASSPGLAGGGNNEQFF. The full variable domain, with the rest looked up from reference TRBV5-1 and TRBJ2-1, is KAGVTQTPRYLIKTRGQQVTLSCSPISGHRSVSWYQQTPGQGLQFLFEYFSETQRNKGNFPGRFSGRQFSNSRSEMNVSTLELGDSALYLCASSPGLAGGGNNEQFFGPGTRLTVL.

This chain connects TRBV9 to TRBJ2-1; 9 nucleotides match TRBD1. Trimming removed 4 bases from V and 4 bases from J; junction bases left unmatched: 6. This CDR3 comprises 15 residues. Germline V gene lookup returns CDR1 SGDLS and CDR2 YYNGEE. CDR3 nucleotide sequence: TGTGCCAGCAGCCGGGGGACAGGGTTTTACAATGAGCAGTTCTTC. Translation: CASSRGTGFYNEQFF. The full variable domain, its missing parts supplied by reference TRBV9 and TRBJ2-1, is DSGVTQTPKHLITATGQRVTLRCSPRSGDLSVYWYQQSLDQGLQFLIQYYNGEERAKGNILERFSAQQFPDLHSELNLSSLELGDSALYFCASSRGTGFYNEQFFGPGTRLTVL.

The chain links TRBV5-4 to TRBJ2-7, with TRBD2 as a possible D gene (6 bases). The CDR3 sequence is 14 residues long. The V gene lost 5 bases and the J gene lost 1 base, with 13 bases spanning the gap. Germline CDR1 and CDR2: SGHNT and YYREEE (reference sequence). Here the CDR3 reads CASSRRDLSYEQYF. The CDR3 nucleotides are TGTGCCAGCAGTCGCCGGGACTTATCCTACGAGCAGTACTTC.

The V gene is TRBV11-2, the J gene TRBJ2-1; TRBD2 matches at 9 bases. The CDR3 runs 18 residues. J gave up 0 bases and V 3 bases, and 9 bases lay outside the gene matches. The germline V gene encodes CDR1 SGHAT and CDR2 FQNNGV. CDR3 amino acids: CASSFRTSGRNSYNEQFF. The CDR3 DNA is TGTGCCAGCAGCTTTAGAACTAGCGGGCGAAACTCCTACAATGAGCAGTTCTTC.

This clone turned up a few times. This chain links TRBV2 with TRBJ1-5; maybe TRBD1 (5 bases). The CDR3 runs to 14 residues. V lost 2 bases, J lost 8 bases, and 13 bases lay in between. Germline values: CDR1 SNHLY, CDR2 FYNNEI. CDR3 bases: TGTGCCAGCAGTGAAAGAAGGGGTCAAGAGCCCCAGCATTTT. Translating it yields CASSERRGQEPQHF. Combining the CDR3 with reference TRBV2 and TRBJ1-5 gives the whole variable domain EPEVTQTPSHQVTQMGQEVILRCVPISNHLYFYWYRQILGQKVEFLVSFYNNEISEKSEIFDDQFSVERPDGSNFTLKIRSTKLEDSAMYFCASSERRGQEPQHFGDGTRLSIL.

The chain employs TRBV9 and TRBJ1-6; 9 bases fit TRBD1. This CDR3 contains 15 residues. Per germline, CDR1 SGDLS and CDR2 YYNGEE. Trimming took 1 base from V and 14 from J; bases not matched to a gene: 10. Written as DNA, the CDR3 is TGTGCCAGCAGCGTAAATGCGGGACAGGGAGCGACCCTCCACTTT. Its protein product is CASSVNAGQGATLHF.

The genes are TRBV27 and TRBJ2-2; 9 bases line up with TRBD2. This CDR3 has 14 residues. V lost 8 bases, J lost 2 bases, and 3 bases stayed unmatched. Germline values: CDR1 MNHEY, CDR2 SMNVEV (reference sequence). The CDR3 DNA reads TGTGCCAGCGGAGCGGGAGGAAACACCGGGGAGCTGTTTTTT. Encoded protein: CASGAGGNTGELFF.

The J gene is TRBJ1-2, the V gene TRBV30; TRBD1 aligns across 7 bases. Germline-derived CDR1 and CDR2 are GTSNPN and SVGIG (reference sequence). This CDR3 is 14 amino acids long. The J segment lost 2 bases and the V segment lost 3 bases, leaving 6 bases of the junction unmatched. The CDR3 is CAWRLGQLNYGYTF. The CDR3 nucleotides read TGTGCCTGGAGACTGGGACAGCTAAACTATGGCTACACCTTC.

This chain connects TRBV4-1 to TRBJ1-5; weak D call: TRBD1 (5 bases). This CDR3 has 17 residues. The V gene's germline CDR1 is MGHRA and CDR2 YSYEKL. V lost 0 bases and J 2 bases, leaving 14 bases between the germline ends. The CDR3 DNA reads TGCGCCAGCAGCCAAGAGGGCCTACGGGGGGGCAATCAGCCCCAGCATTTT. Protein sequence: CASSQEGLRGGNQPQHF.

This rearrangement joins TRBV6-1 to TRBJ1-2; a weak D match, TRBD1 (5 bases). The V and J ends lost 3 bases and 5 bases respectively, with 10 bases between them. CDR1 and CDR2 from the germline V gene are MNHNS and SASEGT. The CDR3 is 13 amino acids. The CDR3 reads CASSDRQGYGYTF. The CDR3, as DNA: TGTGCCAGCAGTGATAGGCAGGGATATGGCTACACCTTC.

This chain uses TRBV5-1 with TRBJ1-1; a possible D gene is TRBD1 (6 bases). Deletions cut 2 bases from V and 7 bases from J, with 12 bases between. Per the germline V gene, CDR1 is SGHRS and CDR2 is YFSETQ. The CDR3 runs to 13 residues. The CDR3 protein is CASSFGTPGEAFF. CDR3 in DNA: TGCGCCAGCAGCTTCGGGACACCGGGTGAAGCTTTCTTT.

This clone has only one observation. The chain employs TRBV5-1 and TRBJ2-5; TRBD1 is a possible D gene (6 bases). The DNA end favors TRBJ2-7, so the J call may be wrong. Germline V lookup: CDR1 SGHRS, CDR2 YFSETQ. This CDR3 contains 14 residues. CDR3 amino acids: CASSAGTTYYEQYF. CDR3 DNA sequence: TGCGCCAGCAGCGCCGGGACAACCTACTACGAGCAGTACTTC.

The V and J genes are TRBV7-3 and TRBJ1-1; 10 bases are shared with TRBD1. The CDR3 covers 15 residues. The germline V gene has CDR1 SGHTA and CDR2 FQGTGA. V lost 5 bases, J lost 3 bases, and 6 bases stayed unmatched. The CDR3 reads CASSLRGQGDTEAFF. Here the CDR3 DNA reads TGTGCCAGCAGCCTGAGAGGACAGGGGGACACTGAAGCTTTCTTT.

The rearrangement uses TRBV5-4 and TRBJ2-1; a possible D gene is TRBD1 (6 bases). The CDR3 loop spans 16 amino acids. Germline V lookup: CDR1 SGHNT, CDR2 YYREEE (reference sequence). Trimming shortened V by 0 bases and J by 3 bases, and 13 bases separated the two germline ends. This CDR3 reads CASSLGLGAFYNEQFF. In DNA, the CDR3 is TGTGCCAGCAGCTTGGGGCTGGGGGCCTTCTACAATGAGCAGTTCTTC. The full variable domain, in which reference TRBV5-4 and TRBJ2-1 provide the parts outside the CDR3, is ETGVTQSPTHLIKTRGQQVTLRCSSQSGHNTVSWYQQALGQGPQFIFQYYREEENGRGNFPPRFSGLQFPNYSSELNVNALELDDSALYLCASSLGLGAFYNEQFFGPGTRLTVL.

The V gene is TRBV7-9, the J gene TRBJ1-1; D ambiguous. CDR1 and CDR2 (germline): SEHNR, FQNEAQ (reference sequence). This CDR3 has 13 residues. V was clipped by 1 base and J by 1 base, with 4 bases between them. The CDR3 nucleotides are TGTGCCAGCAGCTTAGGGCAGAACACTGAAGCTTTCTTT. It yields the protein CASSLGQNTEAFF.

The chain recombines TRBV9 with TRBJ2-2; D might be TRBD2 (5 bases). CDR1 is SGDLS, CDR2 YYNGEE, per germline. The CDR3 length is 16 residues. The ends were cut back, 4 bases at V and 4 bases at J, with 17 bases in the middle. CDR3 nucleotide sequence: TGTGCCAGCAGCCCCCGGGATCTCTGGGGCACCGGGGAGCTGTTTTTT. Encoded protein: CASSPRDLWGTGELFF.

This clone was picked up a small number of times. The gene calls are TRBV5-1 and TRBJ1-3, with a weak D call TRBD1 (5 bases). The CDR3 contains 13 residues. Trimming cost V 3 bases and J 4 bases, with 8 bases left between them. Germline CDR1 is SGHRS and CDR2 is YFSETQ. The CDR3 reads CASSSGVGNTIYF. The CDR3 region has the DNA TGCGCCAGCAGCTCGGGGGTAGGAAACACCATATATTTT.

The sample holds a few counts of this clone. J is TRBJ1-1 and V is TRBV7-6, with D tentatively TRBD1 (5 bases). V was cut by 7 bases and J by 0 bases, with 15 bases left in between. The CDR3 spans 15 residues. The germline CDR1 and CDR2 sequences are SGHVS and FNYEAQ. The DNA of the CDR3 is TGTGCCAGCAAACCCGGGGGGGGGATGAACACTGAAGCTTTCTTT. Encoded protein: CASKPGGGMNTEAFF.

The chain employs TRBV28 and TRBJ1-5; D possibly corresponds to TRBD1 (6 bases). V was pared by 6 bases and J by 0 bases, with 15 bases between. The length of the CDR3 is 16 residues. Germline CDR1 MDHEN, CDR2 SYDVKM. The CDR3 coding sequence is TGTGCCAGCAGCCTTACAACAGGGAATAGCAATCAGCCCCAGCATTTT. Translated, it gives CASSLTTGNSNQPQHF.

This clone has just a few counts. This chain connects TRBV2 to TRBJ2-7; TRBD1 matches at 8 bases. Looked up from germline, CDR1 is SNHLY and CDR2 is FYNNEI. The ends lost 7 bases at V and 2 bases at J; junction bases unmatched: 13. The CDR3 loop spans 16 amino acids. The CDR3 coding sequence is TGTGCCAGCACCCCTTCCCCGGGACAGGTTACCTACGAGCAGTACTTC. Translating it yields CASTPSPGQVTYEQYF.